This paragraph covers one TCR beta chain sequence. The data stem from a study of T cells in localized non-small cell lung cancer. Here immunoSEQ multiplex PCR was the method, and the copy in TCRdb shows in-frame clones only, minus some. The sample contains around 15,000 clones, around 83% of which appear only once. Germline V gene data show CDR1 as KGHSH and CDR2 as LQKENI. CDR3 length: 14 residues. Trimming left V 0 bases short and J 2 bases short, with 8 bases between. This sequence was found in a male donor older than 55 with stage I lung adenocarcinoma. The J gene is TRBJ2-7, the V gene TRBV18; perhaps TRBD1 as D (6 bases). The sequences come from peripheral blood, collected before any cancer treatment. The CDR3: CASSPPGHPYEQYF. The CDR3 DNA follows: TGTGCCAGCTCACCACCGGGACACCCCTACGAGCAGTACTTC.